A single sample gave rise to the 8 T cell receptor beta chains below, sequenced in a study of T cells in Graves' hyperthyroidism and ophthalmopathy. Template material for amplifying TCR beta CDR3 regions consisted of RNA transcripts. TCR CDR3 underwent first-round RT-PCR with the HTBI primer set. TCRdb re-analysed the multiplex PCR reads in MiXCR, keeping a single row per CDR3 protein. The table lists 550,000 to 650,000 distinct CDR3 sequences, more than 11% of them singletons. Sequences were obtained from blood. Receptors originate from a woman aged 30 to 39 with Graves' hyperthyroidism that later progressed to Graves' ophthalmopathy.

This chain uses TRBV20-1 with TRBJ2-6, with 7 bases that match TRBD2. There are 16 residues in the CDR3. V lost 4 bases to trimming and J lost 0 bases; unmatched junction nucleotides: 6. Per germline, CDR1 DFQATT and CDR2 SNEGSKA (reference sequence). CDR3 in DNA: TGCAGTGCTAAACTAGCGCCCTACTCTGGGGCCAACGTCCTGACTTTC. It is translated as CSAKLAPYSGANVLTF.

This chain links TRBV29-1 with TRBJ2-3, with 7 positions matching TRBD2. V lost 8 bases to trimming and J lost 3 bases; unmatched junction nucleotides: 17. Germline V gives CDR1 SQVTM, CDR2 ANQGSEA. The CDR3 contains 16 residues. Here the CDR3 DNA reads TGCAGCTTCATCGGGGGGAAGTCCCACTCAACAGATACGCAGTATTTT. This codes for CSFIGGKSHSTDTQYF.

The table lists this clonotype with a count of one. Here the CDR3 DNA reads TGTGCCAGCAGTCGTAAACCGGGACACCGAGGACCTGAAGCTTTCTTT. Translating gives CASSRKPGHRGPEAFF. The chain uses TRBV6-1 and TRBJ1-1; D is possibly TRBD1 (6 bases). V lost 5 bases to trimming and J lost 6 bases, with 22 bases between them. Germline V gene lookup returns CDR1 MNHNS and CDR2 SASEGT. This CDR3 is built from 16 residues.

There are many counts of this clonotype. The CDR3 region is CASSGTGWDREYGYTF. CDR3 coding DNA: TGTGCCAGCAGCGGTACCGGGTGGGACAGGGAATATGGCTACACCTTC. J is TRBJ1-2 and V is TRBV27; 9 bases map to TRBD1. The CDR3 totals 16 residues. CDR1 and CDR2 (germline): MNHEY, SMNVEV (reference sequence). With 6 bases clipped from V and 5 bases from J, the junction kept 13 bases outside the gene matches.

Of note for this clonotype: A much larger clone lies one base from this, so it may be a read error. The rearrangement joins TRBV29-1 to TRBJ2-2, with TRBD2 matching 8 bases. The CDR3 has 13 residues. The V and J ends lost 7 bases and 5 bases, in that order; junction bases with no gene match: 6. The V gene's germline CDR1 is SQVTM and CDR2 ANQGSEA. In DNA, the CDR3 is TGCAGCGCGACTAGCGCGTGGACCGGGGAGCTGTTTTTT. Its protein is CSATSAWTGELFF.

This clonotype came up many times. J is TRBJ1-1 and V is TRBV3-1; 9 nucleotides agree with TRBD1. CDR1 and CDR2 from the germline V gene are LGHDT and YNNKEL (reference sequence). V was clipped by 4 bases and J by 3 bases; unmatched bases: 3. The CDR3 has 14 amino acids. The CDR3 bases are TGTGCCAGCAGCCTACAGGGGGCGCACACTGAAGCTTTCTTT. Its protein product is CASSLQGAHTEAFF. The variable domain in full, completed from reference TRBV3-1 and TRBJ1-1, reads DTAVSQTPKYLVTQMGNDKSIKCEQNLGHDTMYWYKQDSKKFLKIMFSYNNKELIINETVPNRFSPKSPDKAHLNLHINSLELGDSAVYFCASSLQGAHTEAFFGQGTRLTVV.

At least ten counts were recorded for this clonotype. V and J are TRBV20-1 and TRBJ2-2; TRBD2 matches 8 bases. This CDR3 is built from 15 residues. Unmatched junction bases numbered 8, after V lost 5 bases and J lost 3 bases. Germline assignment: CDR1 DFQATT and CDR2 SNEGSKA (reference sequence). The CDR3: CSAPPGRVDTGELFF. The DNA for the CDR3 is TGCAGTGCTCCCCCCGGGAGGGTGGACACCGGGGAGCTGTTTTTT.

This clonotype was detected ten times or more. The chain combines TRBV16 with TRBJ1-5; D not resolved. The V end lost 4 bases, the J end lost 5 bases, and 9 bases lay between the germline ends. The CDR3 is 13 residues long. The V gene's germline CDR1 is KGHSY and CDR2 FQNENV. The CDR3 protein is CASSPGNDQPQHF. DNA for the CDR3: TGTGCCAGCAGCCCTGGGAACGATCAGCCCCAGCATTTT.